This T cell receptor (beta chain) emerged from a study of spatial heterogeneity in lung cancer. From the 5' RACE reads, TCRdb called clonotypes with MiXCR, one entry per CDR3 protein. The sample includes roughly 25,000 distinct CDR3 sequences, about 7% seen only once; the top ten take approximately 14%. CDR1 and CDR2 (germline): LGHNA, YNFKEQ. V was pared by 0 bases and J by 3 bases, with 5 bases of the junction left unmatched. The CDR3 is 16 residues long. This clonotype showed up many times. This sample's time point: sample taken at primary tumor resection. V and J are TRBV4-2 and TRBJ2-7; 10 nucleotides align to TRBD2. The receptor was isolated from a male donor with early-stage non-small cell lung cancer. The material sequenced was PBMCs, taken at surgery. In DNA form, the CDR3 reads TGTGCCAGCAGCCAAGAGATAGCGGGAGGTCTCTACGAGCAGTACTTC. Its translation is CASSQEIAGGLYEQYF.